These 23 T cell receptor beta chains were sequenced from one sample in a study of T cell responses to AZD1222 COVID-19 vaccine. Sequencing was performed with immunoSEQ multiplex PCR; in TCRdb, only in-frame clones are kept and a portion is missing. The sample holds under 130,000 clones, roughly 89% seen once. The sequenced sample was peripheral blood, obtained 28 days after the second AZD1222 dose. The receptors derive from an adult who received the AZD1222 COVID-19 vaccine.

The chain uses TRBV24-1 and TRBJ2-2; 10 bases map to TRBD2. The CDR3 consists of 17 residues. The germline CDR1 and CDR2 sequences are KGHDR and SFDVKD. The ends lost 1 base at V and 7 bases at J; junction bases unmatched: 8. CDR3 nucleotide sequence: TGTGCCACCAGTGATTTACCTAGCGGGAGCTCCGACGGGGAGCTGTTTTTT. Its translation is CATSDLPSGSSDGELFF.

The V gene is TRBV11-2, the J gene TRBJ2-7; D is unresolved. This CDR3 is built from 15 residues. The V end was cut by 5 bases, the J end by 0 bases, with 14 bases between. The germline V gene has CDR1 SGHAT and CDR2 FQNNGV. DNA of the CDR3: TGTGCCAGCAGCCCCCTACCACTGAGCTCCTACGAGCAGTACTTC. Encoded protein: CASSPLPLSSYEQYF.

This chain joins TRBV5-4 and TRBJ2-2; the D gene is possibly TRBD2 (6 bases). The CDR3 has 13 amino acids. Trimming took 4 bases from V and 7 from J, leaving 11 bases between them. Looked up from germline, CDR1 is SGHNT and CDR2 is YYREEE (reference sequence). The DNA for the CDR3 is TGTGCCAGCAGCCCCATGGGAGGCGGGGAGCTGTTTTTT. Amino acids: CASSPMGGGELFF.

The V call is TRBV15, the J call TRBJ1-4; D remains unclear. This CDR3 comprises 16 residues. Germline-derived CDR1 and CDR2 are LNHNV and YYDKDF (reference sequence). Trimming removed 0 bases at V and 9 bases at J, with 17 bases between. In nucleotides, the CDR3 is TGTGCCACCAGCAGAGATATGGGATCGCTAATGAAAAAACTGTTTTTT. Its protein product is CATSRDMGSLMKKLFF.

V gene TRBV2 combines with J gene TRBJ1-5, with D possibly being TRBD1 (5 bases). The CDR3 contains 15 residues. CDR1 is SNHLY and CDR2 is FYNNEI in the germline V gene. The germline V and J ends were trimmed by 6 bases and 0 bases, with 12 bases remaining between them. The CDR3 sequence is CASRGQGNSNQPQHF. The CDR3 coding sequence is TGTGCCAGCAGGGGTCAGGGTAATAGCAATCAGCCCCAGCATTTT. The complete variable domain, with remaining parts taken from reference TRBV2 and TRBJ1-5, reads EPEVTQTPSHQVTQMGQEVILRCVPISNHLYFYWYRQILGQKVEFLVSFYNNEISEKSEIFDDQFSVERPDGSNFTLKIRSTKLEDSAMYFCASRGQGNSNQPQHFGDGTRLSIL.

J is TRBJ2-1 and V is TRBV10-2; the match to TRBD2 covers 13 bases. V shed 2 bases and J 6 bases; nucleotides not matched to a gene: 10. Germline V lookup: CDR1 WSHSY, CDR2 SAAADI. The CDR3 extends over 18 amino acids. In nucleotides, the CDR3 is TGCGCCAGCAGTGAGGGGGGGGGACTAGCGGGAAGAATCAATGAGCAGTTCTTC. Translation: CASSEGGGLAGRINEQFF.

The CDR3 reads CASSPSGAYEQYF. Here the CDR3 DNA reads TGTGCCAGCAGTCCAAGCGGAGCCTACGAGCAGTACTTC. This chain connects TRBV9 to TRBJ2-7, with D perhaps TRBD2 (5 bases). CDR1 and CDR2 from the germline V gene are SGDLS and YYNGEE. Between the trimmed V and J ends, which lost 5 bases and 2 bases, there was a span of 11 bases. This CDR3 has 13 amino acids.

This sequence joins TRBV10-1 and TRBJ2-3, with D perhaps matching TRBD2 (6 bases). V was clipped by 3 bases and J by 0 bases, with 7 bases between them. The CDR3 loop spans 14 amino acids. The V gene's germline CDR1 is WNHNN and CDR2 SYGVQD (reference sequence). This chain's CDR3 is CASSEGGSTDTQYF. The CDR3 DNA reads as TGCGCCAGCAGTGAAGGAGGGAGCACAGATACGCAGTATTTT.

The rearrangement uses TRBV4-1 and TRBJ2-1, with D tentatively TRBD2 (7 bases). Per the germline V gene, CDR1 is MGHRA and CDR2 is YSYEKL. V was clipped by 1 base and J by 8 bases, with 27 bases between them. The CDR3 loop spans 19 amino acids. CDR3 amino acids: CASSQVGGRSRTRPYEQFF. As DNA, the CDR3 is TGCGCCAGCAGCCAAGTAGGGGGGCGGAGCAGGACTAGGCCTTATGAGCAGTTCTTC.

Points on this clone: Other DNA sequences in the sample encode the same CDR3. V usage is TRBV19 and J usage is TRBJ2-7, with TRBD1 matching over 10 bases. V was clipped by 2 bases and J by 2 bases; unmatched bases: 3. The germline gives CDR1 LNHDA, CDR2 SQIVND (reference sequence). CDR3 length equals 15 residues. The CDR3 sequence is CASSISGQGAYEQYF. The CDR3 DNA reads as TGTGCCAGTAGTATATCAGGACAGGGGGCCTACGAGCAGTACTTC.

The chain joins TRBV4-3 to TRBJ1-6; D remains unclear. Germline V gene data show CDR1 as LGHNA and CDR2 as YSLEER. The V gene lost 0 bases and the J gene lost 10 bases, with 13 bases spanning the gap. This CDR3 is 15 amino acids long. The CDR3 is CASSQDRGTDSPLHF. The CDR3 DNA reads TGCGCCAGCAGCCAAGATCGTGGCACCGACTCACCCCTCCACTTT.

The CDR3 protein is CASSPISNTEAFF. DNA of the CDR3: TGTGCCAGCTCCCCGATTTCCAACACTGAAGCTTTCTTT. The rearrangement uses TRBV18 and TRBJ1-1; D not certain. CDR3 length: 13 residues. Germline V gene lookup returns CDR1 KGHSH and CDR2 LQKENI. Trimming removed 6 bases at V and 2 bases at J, with 10 bases between.

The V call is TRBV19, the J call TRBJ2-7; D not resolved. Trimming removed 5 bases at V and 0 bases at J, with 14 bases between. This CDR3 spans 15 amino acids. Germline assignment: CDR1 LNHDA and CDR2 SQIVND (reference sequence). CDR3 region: CASSRWIGSSYEQYF. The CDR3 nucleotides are TGTGCCAGTAGTCGGTGGATCGGTAGCTCCTACGAGCAGTACTTC.

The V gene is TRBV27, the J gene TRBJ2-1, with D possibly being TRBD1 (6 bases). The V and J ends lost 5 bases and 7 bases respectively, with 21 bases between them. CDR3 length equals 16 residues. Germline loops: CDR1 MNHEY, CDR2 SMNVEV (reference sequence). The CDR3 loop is CASSPYRADQGNEQFF. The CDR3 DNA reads TGTGCCAGCAGTCCGTACCGGGCCGACCAGGGGAATGAGCAGTTCTTC.

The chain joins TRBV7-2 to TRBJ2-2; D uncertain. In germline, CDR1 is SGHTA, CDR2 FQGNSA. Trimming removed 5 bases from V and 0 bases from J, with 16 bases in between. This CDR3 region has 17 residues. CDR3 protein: CASSLSAGFPNTGELFF. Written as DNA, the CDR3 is TGTGCCAGCAGCCTAAGTGCAGGATTCCCGAACACCGGGGAGCTGTTTTTT.

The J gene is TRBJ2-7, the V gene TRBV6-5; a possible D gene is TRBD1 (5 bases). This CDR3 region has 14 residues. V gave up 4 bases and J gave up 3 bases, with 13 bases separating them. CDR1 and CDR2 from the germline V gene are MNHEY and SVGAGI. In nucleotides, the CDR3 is TGTGCCAGCAGTTCCCCCCCAGGGAACTACGAGCAGTACTTC. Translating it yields CASSSPPGNYEQYF.

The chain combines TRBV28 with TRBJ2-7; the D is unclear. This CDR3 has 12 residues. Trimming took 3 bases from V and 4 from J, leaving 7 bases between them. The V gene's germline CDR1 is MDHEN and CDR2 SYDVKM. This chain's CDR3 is CASSLWGYEQYF. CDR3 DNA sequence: TGTGCCAGCAGTTTGTGGGGATACGAGCAGTACTTC.

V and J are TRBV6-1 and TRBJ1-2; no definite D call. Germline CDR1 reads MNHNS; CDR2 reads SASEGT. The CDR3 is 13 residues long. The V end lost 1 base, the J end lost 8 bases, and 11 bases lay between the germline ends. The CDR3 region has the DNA TGTGCCAGCAGTGAAGTTGGACTACGGGGCTACACCTTC. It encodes CASSEVGLRGYTF.

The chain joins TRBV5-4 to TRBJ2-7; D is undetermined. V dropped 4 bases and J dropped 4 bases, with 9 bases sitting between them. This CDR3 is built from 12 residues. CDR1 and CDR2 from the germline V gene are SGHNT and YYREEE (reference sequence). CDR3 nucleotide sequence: TGTGCCAGCAGCATCCTCGGTTACGAGCAGTACTTC. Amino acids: CASSILGYEQYF.

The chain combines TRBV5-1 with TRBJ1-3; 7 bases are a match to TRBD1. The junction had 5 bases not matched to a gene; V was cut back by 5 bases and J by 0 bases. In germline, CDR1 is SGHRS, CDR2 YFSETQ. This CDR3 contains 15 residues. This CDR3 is CASSSQGGSGNTIYF. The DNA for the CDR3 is TGCGCCAGCAGTTCTCAGGGGGGCTCTGGAAACACCATATATTTT.

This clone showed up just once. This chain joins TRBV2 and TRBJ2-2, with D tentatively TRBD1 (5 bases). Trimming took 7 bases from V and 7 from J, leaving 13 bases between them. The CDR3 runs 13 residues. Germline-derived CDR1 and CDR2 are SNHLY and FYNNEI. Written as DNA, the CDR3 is TGTGCCAGCATAAAGACAGTGGGCGGGGAGCTGTTTTTT. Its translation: CASIKTVGGELFF.

The CDR3 nucleotides are TGTGCCAGCACGACTCATAACACCGGGGAGCTGTTTTTT. Its protein is CASTTHNTGELFF. The V and J genes are TRBV27 and TRBJ2-2, with no clear D. The CDR3 has 13 amino acids. CDR1 is MNHEY, CDR2 SMNVEV, per germline (reference sequence). Trimming stripped 7 bases from V and 2 bases from J, with 8 bases between.

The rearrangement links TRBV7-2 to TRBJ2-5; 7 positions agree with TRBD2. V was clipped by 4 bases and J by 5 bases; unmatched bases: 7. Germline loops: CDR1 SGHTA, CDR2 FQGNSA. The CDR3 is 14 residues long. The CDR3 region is CASSSQGGRETQYF. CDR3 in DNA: TGTGCCAGCAGCTCCCAGGGAGGGCGTGAGACCCAGTACTTC.